Below are 32 T cell receptor beta chains sequenced from a single sample in a study of blood T cells in healthy people across ages. Alongside a J-beta primer mix, a sample-barcoded 5' primer served in a second PCR lasting about 7 to 11 cycles. Each CDR3 protein is one row after TCRdb ran MiXCR on the 5' RACE reads. The table records roughly 1.7 million distinct CDR3 sequences, about 32% of them present only once. Specimen: blood. These receptors all come from a young woman in good health.

This clonotype was observed a handful of times. At one end the junction does not follow the germline gene, possibly because of a read error. J is TRBJ2-1 and V is TRBV4-2, with unresolved D. Germline CDR1 reads LGHNA; CDR2 reads YNFKEQ. The CDR3 is 12 residues long. Here the CDR3 reads CASSQSSNGQFF. The DNA of the CDR3 is TGTGCCAGCAGCCAATCTTCTAATGGGCAGTTCTTC.

V usage is TRBV6-6 and J usage is TRBJ2-7; a weak D match, TRBD1 (6 bases). From germline, CDR1 is MNHNY and CDR2 SVGAGI (reference sequence). CDR3 length: 14 residues. V was clipped by 7 bases and J by 6 bases, with 19 bases between them. This CDR3 reads CASTSAGTIGEQYF. The CDR3 nucleotides read TGTGCCAGCACCTCCGCCGGGACAATTGGCGAGCAGTACTTC.

The V and J genes are TRBV30 and TRBJ2-2; TRBD2 is a possible D gene (6 bases). CDR1 is GTSNPN, CDR2 SVGIG, per germline (reference sequence). V was pared by 3 bases and J by 7 bases, with 12 bases between. The CDR3 has 13 amino acids. CDR3 amino acids: CAWRDGGSGELFF. The CDR3 DNA reads TGTGCCTGGAGGGACGGGGGTAGCGGGGAGCTGTTTTTT.

This clonotype was found a few times. The rearrangement links TRBV5-6 to TRBJ2-7; D not certain. V was clipped by 1 base and J by 3 bases, with 17 bases between them. This CDR3 region has 16 residues. Germline V gives CDR1 SGHDT, CDR2 YYEEEE. The CDR3, as DNA: TGTGCCAGCAGCTTGTCCGGTTTTGGAGATAACTACGAGCAGTACTTC. It encodes CASSLSGFGDNYEQYF.

This rearrangement joins TRBV15 to TRBJ1-4; D remains unclear. The germline V gene encodes CDR1 LNHNV and CDR2 YYDKDF (reference sequence). The V end lost 3 bases, the J end lost 7 bases, and 15 bases lay between the germline ends. The length of the CDR3 is 15 residues. CDR3 protein: CATSSKDLGGEKLFF. The CDR3, as DNA: TGTGCCACCAGCAGTAAGGACCTAGGTGGTGAAAAACTGTTTTTT.

This clonotype occurred once. The chain has TRBV2 and TRBJ2-1; D might be TRBD2 (5 bases). The CDR3 is 14 amino acids. Trimming shortened V by 7 bases and J by 5 bases, and 15 bases separated the two germline ends. Germline CDR1 SNHLY, CDR2 FYNNEI. CDR3 region: CASIGKGSHNEQFF. The CDR3 nucleotides read TGTGCCAGCATCGGGAAGGGATCCCACAATGAGCAGTTCTTC.

The V and J genes are TRBV29-1 and TRBJ2-3; D could derive from TRBD1 or TRBD2 (5 bases each). The V gene's germline CDR1 is SQVTM and CDR2 ANQGSEA. The CDR3 sequence is 15 residues long. The V end lost 7 bases, the J end lost 0 bases, and 17 bases lay between the germline ends. This chain's CDR3 is CSAALPGLSTDTQYF. As DNA, the CDR3 is TGCAGCGCTGCCTTGCCGGGGCTAAGCACAGATACGCAGTATTTT.

As DNA, the CDR3 is TGTGCCAGCAGTTTTTTGGGGGGGCGTCCTGGGAACACTGAAGCTTTCTTT. Its protein product is CASSFLGGRPGNTEAFF. The V and J genes are TRBV12-3 or TRBV12-4 and TRBJ1-1; a possible D gene is TRBD1 (6 bases). The CDR3 is 17 residues long. The germline V and J ends were trimmed by 3 bases and 1 base, with 18 bases remaining between them.

This chain uses TRBV20-1 with TRBJ2-5; the D is unclear. CDR3 length: 9 amino acids. Trimming cost V 3 bases and J 13 bases, with 9 bases left between them. Germline V gene sequence: CDR1 DFQATT, CDR2 SNEGSKA (reference sequence). CDR3 nucleotides: TGCAGTGCTAGGATTGGGATGTACTTC. The encoded protein is CSARIGMYF.

This chain connects TRBV30 to TRBJ1-2, with 9 bases fitting TRBD1. The CDR3 is made up of 11 amino acids. Germline-derived CDR1 and CDR2 are GTSNPN and SVGIG (reference sequence). The ends lost 8 bases at V and 7 bases at J; junction bases unmatched: 5. CDR3 nucleotide sequence: TGTGCCCTACAGGGGGCGCGTGGCTACACCTTC. Its protein product is CALQGARGYTF.

The gene calls are TRBV7-9 and TRBJ1-6, with D uncertain. The CDR3 is made up of 15 amino acids. The V gene lost 4 bases and the J gene lost 0 bases, with 7 bases spanning the gap. CDR1 and CDR2 from the germline V gene are SEHNR and FQNEAQ (reference sequence). The CDR3 region is CASSSGVSYNSPLHF. Written as DNA, the CDR3 is TGTGCCAGCAGCTCCGGGGTCTCCTATAATTCACCCCTCCACTTT.

A few counts support this clonotype. V usage is TRBV20-1 and J usage is TRBJ2-7; a weak D match, TRBD2 (7 bases). V was shortened by 3 bases and J by 0 bases, with 18 bases between the two germline ends. The CDR3 is 16 amino acids. Germline V gene lookup returns CDR1 DFQATT and CDR2 SNEGSKA (reference sequence). The CDR3 loop is CSASFRGGTSSYEQYF. CDR3 in DNA: TGCAGTGCTAGTTTCCGCGGGGGCACCAGCTCCTACGAGCAGTACTTC.

The V and J genes are TRBV6-2 or TRBV6-3 and TRBJ2-1; no clear D. With 6 bases removed from V and 7 bases from J, the gap between germline ends came to 10 bases. This CDR3 spans 12 amino acids. Germline CDR1 MNHEY, CDR2 SVGEGT. The CDR3: CASRTSGNEQFF. The CDR3 nucleotides read TGTGCCAGCAGGACATCTGGTAATGAGCAGTTCTTC.

This clonotype was detected a few times. This chain connects TRBV20-1 to TRBJ2-2, with a possible D match to TRBD1 (5 bases). This CDR3 region has 14 residues. Trimming took 5 bases from V and 3 from J, leaving 13 bases between them. Germline V gives CDR1 DFQATT, CDR2 SNEGSKA (reference sequence). The CDR3 DNA reads TGCAGTGCTGGGCGAGAAGGGGACACCGGGGAGCTGTTTTTT. Protein product: CSAGREGDTGELFF.

In this sample, this clonotype turned up a few times. The V call is TRBV27, the J call TRBJ1-5; no clear D. The CDR3 is 16 amino acids. V was shortened by 5 bases and J by 2 bases, with 16 bases between the two germline ends. Germline V gene sequence: CDR1 MNHEY, CDR2 SMNVEV (reference sequence). CDR3: CASSLRRTQGNQPQHF. CDR3 coding DNA: TGTGCCAGCAGTCTCAGACGGACCCAGGGCAATCAGCCCCAGCATTTT.

This sequence joins TRBV30 and TRBJ2-7; D might be TRBD1 (6 bases). Deletions cut 0 bases from V and 0 bases from J, with 12 bases between. Germline lookup yields CDR1 GTSNPN and CDR2 SVGIG (reference sequence). CDR3 length equals 15 residues. This CDR3 is CAWSVGQGYSYEQYF. As DNA, the CDR3 is TGTGCCTGGAGTGTAGGGCAGGGGTACTCCTACGAGCAGTACTTC.

In this sample, this clonotype turned up a few times. The rearrangement joins TRBV3-1 to TRBJ2-5; D gene ambiguous. Trimming took off 3 bases at V and 9 bases at J, with 8 bases between the two ends. Germline V gene data show CDR1 as LGHDT and CDR2 as YNNKEL (reference sequence). This CDR3 has 11 amino acids. DNA of the CDR3: TGTGCCAGCAGCCAGGACGAGTCCCAGTACTTC. Translation gives CASSQDESQYF.

Note on this clonotype: At one end, the junction sequence differs from germline, possibly due to a read error. The genes are TRBV9 and TRBJ2-1; D gene uncertain. The germline V gene encodes CDR1 SGDLS and CDR2 YYNGEE. The CDR3 has 12 amino acids. CDR3 bases: TGTACCAGCAGCGCCGCTCGGGATGAGCAGTTCTTC. It translates to CTSSAARDEQFF. Full variable domain (missing parts from reference TRBV9 and TRBJ2-1): DSGVTQTPKHLITATGQRVTLRCSPRSGDLSVYWYQQSLDQGLQFLIQYYNGEERAKGNILERFSAQQFPDLHSELNLSSLELGDSALYFCTSSAARDEQFFGPGTRLTVL.

The chain has TRBV20-1 and TRBJ1-5; D gene unclear. The CDR3 runs to 16 residues. Germline V lookup: CDR1 DFQATT, CDR2 SNEGSKA (reference sequence). Trimming took off 0 bases at V and 2 bases at J, with 14 bases between the two ends. The CDR3 is CSARDLTGVGNQPQHF. The DNA for the CDR3 is TGCAGTGCTAGAGATTTGACGGGTGTCGGCAATCAGCCCCAGCATTTT.

The chain joins TRBV6-5 to TRBJ1-2; 7 bases are a match to TRBD1. The CDR3 has 16 amino acids. The germline CDR1 and CDR2 sequences are MNHEY and SVGAGI. J gave up 5 bases and V 5 bases, and 14 bases lay outside the gene matches. In DNA form, the CDR3 reads TGTGCCAGCAGTCGCGATAGACAGGGAATAACGTATGGCTACACCTTC. It specifies CASSRDRQGITYGYTF.

J is TRBJ1-4 and V is TRBV20-1, with D perhaps TRBD1 (6 bases). The CDR3 has 13 amino acids. V was shortened by 5 bases and J by 4 bases, with 11 bases between the two germline ends. Germline V gene data show CDR1 as DFQATT and CDR2 as SNEGSKA (reference sequence). The CDR3 DNA reads as TGCAGTGCTTTAGGGACAAGTAATGAAAAACTGTTTTTT. Encoded protein: CSALGTSNEKLFF.

This clonotype came up a few times. The V gene is TRBV2, the J gene TRBJ2-7; possibly TRBD1 for D (6 bases). Germline-derived CDR1 and CDR2 are SNHLY and FYNNEI. The CDR3 is made up of 14 amino acids. Trimming removed 6 bases from V and 2 bases from J, with 14 bases in between. The DNA for the CDR3 is TGTGCCAGCAGGGCGACAGGCCCCCCCTACGAGCAGTACTTC. Its protein product is CASRATGPPYEQYF.

In its sample, this clonotype was seen a few times. The rearrangement joins TRBV28 to TRBJ2-5; 10 bases agree with TRBD2. Germline assignment: CDR1 MDHEN and CDR2 SYDVKM. V shed 8 bases, J shed 11 bases, and the junction held 14 bases outside the gene matches. The length of the CDR3 is 14 residues. The CDR3: CASLRTSGSYKQYF. The CDR3 region has the DNA TGTGCCAGCCTCCGGACTAGCGGCTCCTACAAGCAGTACTTC.

Only a few counts were recorded for this clonotype. V gene TRBV9 combines with J gene TRBJ2-1; tentative D call: TRBD2 (6 bases). The CDR3 contains 15 residues. Between the trimmed V and J ends, which lost 1 base and 5 bases, there was a span of 13 bases. Germline-derived CDR1 and CDR2 are SGDLS and YYNGEE. In DNA form, the CDR3 reads TGTGCCAGCAGCGTATGGGGGGTAGGTAACAATGAGCAGTTCTTC. Residues: CASSVWGVGNNEQFF.

This clonotype was counted only a few times. This chain links TRBV3-1 with TRBJ2-3; D is undetermined. The V end lost 0 bases, the J end lost 2 bases, and 9 bases lay between the germline ends. Germline values: CDR1 LGHDT, CDR2 YNNKEL (reference sequence). The length of the CDR3 is 15 residues. The CDR3 region is CASSQDPTPTDTQYF. As DNA, the CDR3 is TGTGCCAGCAGCCAAGATCCGACACCCACAGATACGCAGTATTTT.

A note on this clonotype: This may arise from a read error, as a much more abundant clone is one base away. The V gene is TRBV20-1, the J gene TRBJ1-2; D is unclear. This CDR3 has 17 amino acids. The germline V gene encodes CDR1 DFQATT and CDR2 SNEGSKA (reference sequence). The CDR3 is CSARVGTAQILIDGHTF. Written as DNA, the CDR3 is TGCAGTGCTAGAGTAGGTACAGCCCAAATCCTAATCGATGGCCACACCTTC.

This clonotype was picked up many times. V and J are TRBV4-1 and TRBJ2-3, with D maybe TRBD2 (5 bases). The CDR3 is 15 residues long. The V end was cut by 0 bases, the J end by 5 bases, with 12 bases between. The germline V gene encodes CDR1 MGHRA and CDR2 YSYEKL. The CDR3 spells CASSQDWPSRDTQYF. CDR3 bases: TGCGCCAGCAGCCAAGATTGGCCTAGCCGAGATACGCAGTATTTT.

A few counts support this clonotype. The V call is TRBV7-6, the J call TRBJ2-5; weak D call: TRBD2 (5 bases). V lost 5 bases and J 11 bases, leaving 21 bases between the germline ends. The germline V gene has CDR1 SGHVS and CDR2 FNYEAQ. The CDR3 contains 14 residues. The CDR3 loop is CASSPTTQAGEQYF. DNA of the CDR3: TGTGCCAGCAGCCCCACTACGCAGGCCGGGGAGCAGTACTTC.

The gene calls are TRBV15 and TRBJ1-1; D is perhaps TRBD1 (5 bases). The CDR3 runs to 15 residues. Trimming removed 5 bases from V and 4 bases from J, with 17 bases in between. Germline CDR1 is LNHNV and CDR2 is YYDKDF (reference sequence). CDR3: CATSRHRQGGTEAFF. The CDR3 DNA sequence: TGTGCCACCAGCCGCCACCGTCAGGGAGGCACTGAAGCTTTCTTT.

This clonotype occurred once. J is TRBJ1-1 and V is TRBV13, with D tentatively TRBD1 (5 bases). Germline V gives CDR1 PRHDT, CDR2 FYEKMQ (reference sequence). The length of the CDR3 is 12 residues. Trimming removed 5 bases from V and 6 bases from J, with 10 bases in between. The CDR3 here is CASSPKGSEAFF. CDR3 sequence (DNA): TGTGCCAGCAGCCCGAAGGGGTCTGAAGCTTTCTTT.

This chain uses TRBV28 with TRBJ1-5, with D maybe TRBD1 (6 bases). The CDR3 runs to 15 residues. Germline CDR1 MDHEN, CDR2 SYDVKM. Trimming stripped 9 bases from V and 4 bases from J, with 19 bases between. CDR3 residues: CASNIRGARNQPQHF. CDR3 DNA: TGTGCCAGTAACATTCGGGGGGCACGGAATCAGCCCCAGCATTTT.

The chain links TRBV6-1 to TRBJ2-7, with a possible D match to TRBD1 (6 bases). The CDR3 covers 14 residues. Deletions cut 6 bases from V and 7 bases from J, with 19 bases between. Per the germline V gene, CDR1 is MNHNS and CDR2 is SASEGT. Here the CDR3 DNA reads TGTGCCAGCAGAGAGGGACGCCTCACAGGGGAGCAGTACTTC. Its protein product is CASREGRLTGEQYF.